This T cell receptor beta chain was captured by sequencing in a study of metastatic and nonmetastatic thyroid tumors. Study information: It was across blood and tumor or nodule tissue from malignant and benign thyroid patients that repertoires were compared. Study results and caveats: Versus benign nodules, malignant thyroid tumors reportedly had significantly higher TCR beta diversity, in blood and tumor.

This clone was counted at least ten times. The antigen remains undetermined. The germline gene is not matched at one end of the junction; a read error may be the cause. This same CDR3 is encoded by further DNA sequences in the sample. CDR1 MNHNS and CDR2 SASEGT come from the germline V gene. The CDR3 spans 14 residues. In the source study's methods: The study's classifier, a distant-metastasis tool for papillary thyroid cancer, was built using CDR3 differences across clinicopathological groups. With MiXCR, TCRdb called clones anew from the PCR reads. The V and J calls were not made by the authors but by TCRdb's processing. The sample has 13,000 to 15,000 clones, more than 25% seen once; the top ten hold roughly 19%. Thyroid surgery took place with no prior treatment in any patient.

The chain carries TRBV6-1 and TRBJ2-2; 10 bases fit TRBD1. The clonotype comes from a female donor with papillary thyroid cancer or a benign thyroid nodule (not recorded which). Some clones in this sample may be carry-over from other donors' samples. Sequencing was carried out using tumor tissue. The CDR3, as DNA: TGCGCCAGCAGTGCGGGACAGGGGTCCGGGGAGCTGTTTTTT. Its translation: CASSAGQGSGELFF.